The 24 T cell receptor beta chains below come from one sample, sequenced in a study of CD8 T cells in Susac syndrome. RNA was extracted with the RNeasy kit, and a quantity of roughly 0.5 to 1 ug was reverse transcribed using random hexamers. Each CDR3 protein gets one entry after TCRdb re-called the immunoSEQ multiplex PCR reads with MiXCR. The table has about 200,000 distinct CDR3 sequences, roughly 96% seen once. The sequencing sample was made of CD4+ T cells from PBMCs. Source of these receptors: a human donor with multiple sclerosis.

This chain connects TRBV27 to TRBJ2-1; D may be TRBD2 (5 bases). The V gene lost 6 bases and the J gene lost 0 bases, with 15 bases spanning the gap. CDR1 and CDR2 from the germline V gene are MNHEY and SMNVEV (reference sequence). The CDR3 is 16 amino acids. The CDR3 DNA reads as TGTGCCAGCAGCAGTACAGCGGCGCCCTCCTACAATGAGCAGTTCTTC. Its translation is CASSSTAAPSYNEQFF.

V gene TRBV20-1 combines with J gene TRBJ1-5; D not resolved. Germline-derived CDR1 and CDR2 are DFQATT and SNEGSKA (reference sequence). This CDR3 has 12 amino acids. Trimming cost V 3 bases and J 7 bases, with 10 bases left between them. The CDR3 DNA follows: TGCAGTGCTAGGGCCCCGGGCCAGCCCCAGCATTTT. Encoded protein: CSARAPGQPQHF.

The J gene is TRBJ2-3, the V gene TRBV29-1; 10 bases map to TRBD2. After removal of 5 bases from V and 4 bases from J, the junction contained 3 bases not matched to a gene. The CDR3 runs to 13 residues. Germline-derived CDR1 and CDR2 are SQVTM and ANQGSEA. CDR3 bases: TGCAGCGTTAGCGGGAGGGCCGCAGATACGCAGTATTTT. It translates to CSVSGRAADTQYF.

V usage is TRBV30 and J usage is TRBJ2-5; D ambiguous. The V gene lost 1 base and the J gene lost 4 bases, with 4 bases spanning the gap. Germline V gene data show CDR1 as GTSNPN and CDR2 as SVGIG (reference sequence). This CDR3 contains 11 residues. This CDR3 reads CAWSGSETQYF. In DNA, the CDR3 is TGTGCCTGGAGTGGATCAGAGACCCAGTACTTC.

This clonotype was observed a single time. This chain connects TRBV7-9 to TRBJ1-1; D unresolved. Germline V CDR1 and CDR2: SEHNR, FQNEAQ (reference sequence). The germline V and J ends were trimmed by 2 bases and 3 bases, with 10 bases remaining between them. The CDR3 runs 14 residues. DNA of the CDR3: TGTGCCAGCAGCTTATCCTTAGGTTACACTGAAGCTTTCTTT. Its translation is CASSLSLGYTEAFF.

The chain combines TRBV5-4 with TRBJ1-2; weak D call: TRBD1 (5 bases). The CDR3 contains 12 residues. The ends were cut back, 4 bases at V and 6 bases at J, with 10 bases in the middle. Germline V gene data show CDR1 as SGHNT and CDR2 as YYREEE (reference sequence). CDR3: CASSRDRDGYTF. CDR3 sequence (DNA): TGTGCCAGCAGCCGCGACAGAGATGGCTACACCTTC.

V usage is TRBV12-3 or TRBV12-4 and J usage is TRBJ1-1, with 7 positions matching TRBD1. Losses at the gene ends were 4 bases for V and 5 bases for J; bases not matched to a gene: 7. This CDR3 region has 14 residues. Here the CDR3 DNA reads TGTGCCAGCAGTTCAGGGGGGGGCTGGACTGAAGCTTTCTTT. Translation: CASSSGGGWTEAFF.

The chain combines TRBV20-1 with TRBJ2-5, with TRBD2 matching 11 bases. J was trimmed by 0 bases and V by 3 bases; bases with no gene match: 3. CDR3 length equals 15 residues. Germline V CDR1 and CDR2: DFQATT, SNEGSKA (reference sequence). Here the CDR3 DNA reads TGCAGTGCTAGTATAGCGGGGGGGTACCAAGAGACCCAGTACTTC. This codes for CSASIAGGYQETQYF.

The rearrangement links TRBV20-1 to TRBJ1-1; tentative D call: TRBD1 (5 bases). This CDR3 spans 13 amino acids. Trimming stripped 3 bases from V and 1 base from J, with 9 bases between. Looked up from germline, CDR1 is DFQATT and CDR2 is SNEGSKA (reference sequence). CDR3 bases: TGCAGTGCTAGTGTGCAGGGGAACACTGAAGCTTTCTTT. Its protein is CSASVQGNTEAFF.

This clonotype was seen a single time. The V gene is TRBV2, the J gene TRBJ2-1, with a weak D call TRBD2 (6 bases). The CDR3 has 18 residues. Germline assignment: CDR1 SNHLY and CDR2 FYNNEI. Trimming pared 7 bases from V and 9 bases from J, leaving 31 bases between. In DNA, the CDR3 is TGTGCCAGCATGACGGCTCGTGGACGGAGGGGCCCGGGGAGTGAGCAGTTCTTC. Translating gives CASMTARGRRGPGSEQFF. Together with reference TRBV2 and TRBJ2-1, the CDR3 gives the full variable domain: EPEVTQTPSHQVTQMGQEVILRCVPISNHLYFYWYRQILGQKVEFLVSFYNNEISEKSEIFDDQFSVERPDGSNFTLKIRSTKLEDSAMYFCASMTARGRRGPGSEQFFGPGTRLTVL.

The chain recombines TRBV30 with TRBJ1-3, with D hard to call. The V end lost 0 bases, the J end lost 2 bases, and 5 bases lay between the germline ends. Germline V lookup: CDR1 GTSNPN, CDR2 SVGIG (reference sequence). This CDR3 spans 13 amino acids. CDR3 protein: CAWSVNTGNTIYF. The CDR3, as DNA: TGTGCCTGGAGTGTAAATACTGGAAACACCATATATTTT.

The V gene is TRBV30, the J gene TRBJ2-1, with unresolved D. The length of the CDR3 is 11 residues. V dropped 3 bases and J dropped 8 bases, with 8 bases sitting between them. The germline CDR1 and CDR2 sequences are GTSNPN and SVGIG (reference sequence). CDR3 amino acids: CAWRRPDEQFF. CDR3 DNA sequence: TGTGCCTGGAGACGTCCGGATGAGCAGTTCTTC.

This chain joins TRBV11-2 and TRBJ1-1; D is undetermined. From germline, CDR1 is SGHAT and CDR2 FQNNGV. Trimming stripped 1 base from V and 4 bases from J, with 7 bases between. The CDR3 totals 13 residues. The CDR3 DNA reads as TGTGCCAGCAGCTTAGGTTTTGGCACTGAAGCTTTCTTT. It encodes CASSLGFGTEAFF.

The CDR3 DNA follows: TGTGCCAGCAGTCCGGACAGGGAGCCTGCAACTAATGAAAAACTGTTTTTT. Translated: CASSPDREPATNEKLFF. The chain is built from TRBV6-1 and TRBJ1-4; 8 nucleotides agree with TRBD1. The V segment lost 5 bases and the J segment 0 bases; nucleotides outside the gene matches: 8. Looked up from germline, CDR1 is MNHNS and CDR2 is SASEGT. This CDR3 is built from 17 residues.

The chain carries TRBV7-9 and TRBJ1-1; no clear D. Trimming took 4 bases from V and 0 from J, leaving 15 bases between them. Germline V gene lookup returns CDR1 SEHNR and CDR2 FQNEAQ (reference sequence). The CDR3 contains 16 residues. CDR3 in DNA: TGTGCCAGCAGCTCCCGTCCCTCTGAAATGAACACTGAAGCTTTCTTT. Its translation: CASSSRPSEMNTEAFF.

The rearrangement uses TRBV20-1 and TRBJ1-2; a weak D match, TRBD1 (5 bases). Looked up from germline, CDR1 is DFQATT and CDR2 is SNEGSKA (reference sequence). The CDR3 loop spans 11 amino acids. Trimming took off 5 bases at V and 5 bases at J, with 9 bases between the two ends. The CDR3 reads CSAEEGYGYTF. CDR3 coding DNA: TGCAGTGCTGAGGAGGGGTATGGCTACACCTTC.

V gene TRBV20-1 combines with J gene TRBJ2-7, with 11 bases fitting TRBD1. This CDR3 region has 14 residues. Germline values: CDR1 DFQATT, CDR2 SNEGSKA (reference sequence). The ends lost 6 bases at V and 3 bases at J; junction bases unmatched: 7. The CDR3 is CSASAGTGGYEQYF. CDR3 DNA: TGCAGTGCCAGCGCCGGGACAGGGGGCTACGAGCAGTACTTC.

The chain combines TRBV29-1 with TRBJ2-1; unclear D gene. V gave up 4 bases and J gave up 0 bases, with 4 bases separating them. There are 12 residues in the CDR3. CDR1 SQVTM and CDR2 ANQGSEA come from the germline V gene. DNA of the CDR3: TGCAGCGTTGCCCGCTCCTACAATGAGCAGTTCTTC. Its translation is CSVARSYNEQFF.

The chain has TRBV9 and TRBJ1-1; D gene ambiguous. This CDR3 has 14 amino acids. V was cut by 4 bases and J by 4 bases, with 14 bases left in between. The V gene's germline CDR1 is SGDLS and CDR2 YYNGEE. The CDR3 reads CASSPKVVVTEAFF. DNA of the CDR3: TGTGCCAGCAGCCCGAAAGTGGTAGTCACTGAAGCTTTCTTT. The variable domain in full, completed from reference TRBV9 and TRBJ1-1, reads DSGVTQTPKHLITATGQRVTLRCSPRSGDLSVYWYQQSLDQGLQFLIQYYNGEERAKGNILERFSAQQFPDLHSELNLSSLELGDSALYFCASSPKVVVTEAFFGQGTRLTVV.

The rearrangement uses TRBV24-1 and TRBJ1-2; 7 bases are a match to TRBD1. CDR1 KGHDR and CDR2 SFDVKD come from the germline V gene. V lost 3 bases to trimming and J lost 13 bases; unmatched junction nucleotides: 4. This CDR3 is built from 11 residues. CDR3 sequence reads: CATSDGTACTF. In DNA form, the CDR3 reads TGTGCCACCAGTGATGGGACAGCCTGCACCTTC.

The chain has TRBV2 and TRBJ2-7; D might be TRBD2 (6 bases). The CDR3 is 13 amino acids. Germline CDR1 and CDR2: SNHLY and FYNNEI. The germline V and J ends were trimmed by 5 bases and 3 bases, with 11 bases remaining between them. CDR3 in amino acids: CASSRERDYEQYF. Written as DNA, the CDR3 is TGTGCCAGCAGTCGGGAGCGCGACTACGAGCAGTACTTC.

This clonotype was seen once. The chain combines TRBV9 with TRBJ1-1, with TRBD1 matching 10 bases. This CDR3 comprises 16 residues. Germline lookup yields CDR1 SGDLS and CDR2 YYNGEE. Trimming cost V 0 bases and J 5 bases; bases outside gene matches: 7. The CDR3 sequence is CASSVGQGAQVTEAFF. The CDR3 DNA follows: TGTGCCAGCAGCGTAGGACAGGGGGCTCAAGTGACTGAAGCTTTCTTT. The full variable domain, rest sourced from reference TRBV9 and TRBJ1-1, is DSGVTQTPKHLITATGQRVTLRCSPRSGDLSVYWYQQSLDQGLQFLIQYYNGEERAKGNILERFSAQQFPDLHSELNLSSLELGDSALYFCASSVGQGAQVTEAFFGQGTRLTVV.

The chain is built from TRBV29-1 and TRBJ2-1, with D unclear. Germline CDR1 is SQVTM and CDR2 is ANQGSEA. V dropped 7 bases and J dropped 0 bases, with 4 bases sitting between them. The CDR3 consists of 11 residues. The CDR3 sequence: CSASSYNEQFF. The CDR3 DNA reads as TGCAGCGCTAGCTCCTACAATGAGCAGTTCTTC.

J is TRBJ2-7 and V is TRBV5-1, with D uncertain. The CDR3 sequence is 14 residues long. Germline V gene data show CDR1 as SGHRS and CDR2 as YFSETQ. Between the trimmed V and J ends, which lost 0 bases and 2 bases, there was a span of 9 bases. The CDR3 sequence is CASSLEGRAYEQYF. CDR3 in DNA: TGCGCCAGCAGCTTGGAAGGAAGAGCCTACGAGCAGTACTTC.